Sequencing of this T cell receptor beta chain was carried out in a study of cytomegalovirus exposure and HLA in healthy donors. Of note for this clone: Antigen: not known.

Overall study findings and caveats: V segments that were indistinguishable, TRBV6-2 and TRBV6-3 among them, were omitted from analysis. As a later analysis revealed, the rate of TCR association differed by HLA locus, with DRB1 most and HLA-C fewest.

The PCR contained 60 Vbeta and 13 Jbeta primers. Profiling relied on immunoSEQ multiplex PCR, and the TCRdb table lists in-frame clones only, not all of them. The sample carries under 150,000 clones, around 82% recorded once. The CDR3 sequence is 14 residues long. The trim removed 5 bases at V and 9 bases at J, leaving 6 bases unmatched. The germline gives CDR1 SGHTA, CDR2 FQGNSA. The V and J genes are TRBV7-2 and TRBJ2-1; 11 bases map to TRBD2. This clonotype was sampled from a boy younger than 18 in good health and CMV-seronegative. Sequencing was carried out using PBMCs. CDR3 residues: CASSAIAGGVEQFF. In DNA form, the CDR3 reads TGTGCCAGCAGCGCAATAGCGGGGGGGGTTGAGCAGTTCTTC.